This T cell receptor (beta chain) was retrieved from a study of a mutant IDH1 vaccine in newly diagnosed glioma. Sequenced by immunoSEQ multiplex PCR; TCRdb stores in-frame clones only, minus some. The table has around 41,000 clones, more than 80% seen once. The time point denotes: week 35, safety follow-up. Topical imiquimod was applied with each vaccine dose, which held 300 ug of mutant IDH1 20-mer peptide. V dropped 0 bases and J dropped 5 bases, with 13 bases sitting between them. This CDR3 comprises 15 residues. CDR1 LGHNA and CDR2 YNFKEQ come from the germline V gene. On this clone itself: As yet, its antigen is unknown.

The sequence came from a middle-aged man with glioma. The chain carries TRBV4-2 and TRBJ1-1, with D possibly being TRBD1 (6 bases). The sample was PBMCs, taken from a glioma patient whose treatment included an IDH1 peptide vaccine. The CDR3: CASSQERGDRTEAFF. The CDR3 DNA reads TGTGCCAGCAGCCAAGAGAGGGGAGACAGGACTGAAGCTTTCTTT.